The clone carrying this T cell receptor beta chain came up once. At one end, the junction sequence differs from germline, possibly due to a read error. These data come from a study of T cells in Graves' hyperthyroidism and ophthalmopathy. The CDR3 covers 14 residues. Germline lookup yields CDR1 SGHAT and CDR2 FQDESV (reference sequence). RNA transcripts gave rise to amplified TCR beta CDR3 regions. Carried out on the TCR CDR3, a first-round RT-PCR used the HTBI primer set. TCRdb passed the multiplex PCR reads through MiXCR, listing each CDR3 protein once. The data contain 350,000 or so distinct CDR3 sequences, around 23% of them singletons.

V and J are TRBV11-1 and TRBJ2-2, with D possibly matching TRBD1 (6 bases). This sequence originates from a woman in her 50s with Graves' hyperthyroidism. Sequences were obtained from blood. CDR3 sequence (DNA): TGTGCCAGCAGCAGAAGGGGGAACAACGGGGAGCTGTTTTTT. Protein: CASSRRGNNGELFF.